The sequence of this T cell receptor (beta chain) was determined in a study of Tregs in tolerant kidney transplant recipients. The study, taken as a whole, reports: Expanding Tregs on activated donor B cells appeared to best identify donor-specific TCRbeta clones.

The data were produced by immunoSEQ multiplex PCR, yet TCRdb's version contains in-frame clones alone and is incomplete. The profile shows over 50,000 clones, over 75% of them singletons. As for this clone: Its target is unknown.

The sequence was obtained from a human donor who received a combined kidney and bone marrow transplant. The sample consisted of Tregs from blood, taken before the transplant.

The CDR3 reads CASSLDRGGPVRMAEAFF. CDR3 coding DNA: TGTGCCAGCAGCCTTGACAGGGGAGGACCCGTTAGAATGGCTGAAGCTTTCTTT. This rearrangement joins TRBV11-3 to TRBJ1-1, with 8 nucleotides matching TRBD1. Germline CDR1 SGHNT, CDR2 YENEEA. The CDR3 totals 18 residues. V was clipped by 5 bases and J by 6 bases; unmatched bases: 20.